This section outlines one T cell receptor (beta chain) sequence together with its context. Its antigen remains unidentified. Data came from immunoSEQ multiplex PCR; TCRdb stores just in-frame clones and leaves some out. The sample includes approximately 940,000 clones, over 75% of them seen just once. This sample was included in a study of shared clonotypes between healthy human individuals. The overall study: A couple of women and a few men aged 18 to 49 served as donors. General study results and limits: It was only blood that was sampled, and tissue repertoires likely differ. The study's rarefaction showed incomplete sorted-subset sequencing despite large depth.

Germline V gives CDR1 MNHEY, CDR2 SMNVEV (reference sequence). The CDR3 loop spans 14 amino acids. Between the trimmed V and J ends, which lost 5 bases and 3 bases, there was a span of 14 bases. The chain joins TRBV27 to TRBJ2-7; D ambiguous. The source material was memory CD4+ T cells sorted from blood. Noted subset: CD45RA-negative fraction. The receptor was derived from a man aged 18 to 30 in good health. Written as DNA, the CDR3 is TGTGCCAGCAGTATGCGGTCTAAGGGCTACGAGCAGTACTTC. Encoded protein: CASSMRSKGYEQYF.